Shown below are 24 T cell receptor beta chains from a single sample sequenced in a study of cytotoxic CD8 clonotypes in ibrutinib-treated CLL. Clones were sequenced by immunoSEQ multiplex PCR, and TCRdb holds only the in-frame ones, with some missing. The sample records 150,000 to 250,000 clones, approximately 72% being singletons. Sample: PBMCs, taken after 24 months of ibrutinib treatment. The receptors stem from a human donor with chronic lymphocytic leukemia.

This clone was observed a few times. This chain connects TRBV7-9 to TRBJ1-1, with a tentative D call TRBD1 (5 bases). This CDR3 has 13 amino acids. Trimming stripped 3 bases from V and 3 bases from J, with 8 bases between. From germline, CDR1 is SEHNR and CDR2 FQNEAQ (reference sequence). The CDR3 DNA reads as TGTGCCAGCAGCTTTCGACAGCACACTGAAGCTTTCTTT. Its translation: CASSFRQHTEAFF. Based on the CDR3 plus reference TRBV7-9 and TRBJ1-1, the full variable domain is DTGVSQNPRHKITKRGQNVTFRCDPISEHNRLYWYRQTLGQGPEFLTYFQNEAQLEKSRLLSDRFSAERPKGSFSTLEIQRTEQGDSAMYLCASSFRQHTEAFFGQGTRLTVV.

The table lists this clone with a few counts. The gene calls are TRBV30 and TRBJ2-7; possible D gene TRBD1, 6 bases. Between the trimmed V and J ends, which lost 2 bases and 3 bases, there was a span of 11 bases. This CDR3 comprises 13 residues. Germline V CDR1 and CDR2: GTSNPN, SVGIG (reference sequence). Here the CDR3 DNA reads TGTGCCTGGAGTCGGGACACCAACTACGAGCAGTACTTC. This translates into CAWSRDTNYEQYF.

This clone was picked up a small number of times. This chain links TRBV5-4 with TRBJ1-5; D might be TRBD1 (6 bases). V dropped 2 bases and J dropped 3 bases, with 9 bases sitting between them. The CDR3 has 14 amino acids. Germline V CDR1 and CDR2: SGHNT, YYREEE (reference sequence). This CDR3 reads CASSFPGDNQPQHF. The CDR3, as DNA: TGTGCCAGCAGCTTCCCAGGGGACAATCAGCCCCAGCATTTT.

The CDR3 is CASSLGDRDSGETF. DNA of the CDR3: TGTGCCAGCAGCTTAGGCGACCGGGACAGTGGGGAAACCTTC. The V call is TRBV7-9, the J call TRBJ1-2, with 7 bases aligning to TRBD1. The germline CDR1 and CDR2 sequences are SEHNR and FQNEAQ (reference sequence). Trimming at V came to 1 base and at J to 14 bases, leaving 13 bases not matched to a gene. This CDR3 has 14 amino acids.

Written as DNA, the CDR3 is TGCGCCAGCAGCTACTCCCCGGGGGATAGCAATGAGCAGTTCTTC. This gives the protein CASSYSPGDSNEQFF. V gene TRBV5-1 combines with J gene TRBJ2-1; weak D call: TRBD2 (6 bases). The V end was cut by 3 bases, the J end by 6 bases, with 16 bases between. The CDR3 totals 15 residues. Germline CDR1 is SGHRS and CDR2 is YFSETQ.

The chain employs TRBV2 and TRBJ2-1; D possibly matches TRBD1 or TRBD2 (5 bases each). Germline assignment: CDR1 SNHLY and CDR2 FYNNEI. V gave up 6 bases and J gave up 9 bases, with 18 bases separating them. The CDR3 sequence is 14 residues long. CDR3 bases: TGTGCCAGCAGCCCCGGGACCCGGGCTGGTGAGCAGTTCTTC. Encoded protein: CASSPGTRAGEQFF.

The rearrangement joins TRBV5-6 to TRBJ2-3, with TRBD2 as a possible D gene (6 bases). The V gene lost 0 bases and the J gene lost 5 bases, with 19 bases spanning the gap. This CDR3 is built from 17 residues. Germline V lookup: CDR1 SGHDT, CDR2 YYEEEE. This CDR3 is CASSLEREKAPLDTQYF. For the CDR3, the DNA is TGTGCCAGCAGCTTGGAACGGGAGAAGGCCCCATTAGATACGCAGTATTTT.

The rearrangement links TRBV9 to TRBJ2-7; 9 bases line up with TRBD1. The CDR3 runs to 13 residues. V shed 0 bases and J 6 bases; nucleotides not matched to a gene: 1. CDR1 is SGDLS and CDR2 is YYNGEE in the germline V gene. The CDR3 coding sequence is TGTGCCAGCAGCGTAGGACAGGGGGGCGAGCAGTACTTC. Translated: CASSVGQGGEQYF.

This chain uses TRBV25-1 with TRBJ1-2, with 10 bases that match TRBD1. Germline trimming cut 4 bases from V and 5 bases from J; bases unmatched to any gene: 10. The CDR3 spans 16 residues. The V gene's germline CDR1 is MGHDK and CDR2 SYGVNS. As DNA, the CDR3 is TGTGCCAGCAGTGGGGTGACAGGGGGCATTGGTTATGGCTACACCTTC. It codes for CASSGVTGGIGYGYTF.

V and J are TRBV5-1 and TRBJ1-5, with 7 bases matching TRBD1. The CDR3 loop spans 14 amino acids. The V segment lost 4 bases and the J segment 2 bases; nucleotides outside the gene matches: 3. Germline CDR1 reads SGHRS; CDR2 reads YFSETQ. CDR3 sequence: CASSAGQGNQPQHF. CDR3 nucleotides: TGCGCCAGCAGCGCAGGACAGGGCAATCAGCCCCAGCATTTT.

The rearrangement uses TRBV5-4 and TRBJ2-3; either TRBD1 or TRBD2 may supply D (5 bases each). Germline values: CDR1 SGHNT, CDR2 YYREEE (reference sequence). The CDR3 has 14 amino acids. The V and J ends lost 3 bases and 2 bases respectively, with 10 bases between them. The CDR3 region is CASSWGMLTDTQYF. The CDR3, as DNA: TGTGCCAGCAGCTGGGGGATGCTCACAGATACGCAGTATTTT. Using reference TRBV5-4 and TRBJ2-3 for the parts outside the CDR3, the full variable domain is ETGVTQSPTHLIKTRGQQVTLRCSSQSGHNTVSWYQQALGQGPQFIFQYYREEENGRGNFPPRFSGLQFPNYSSELNVNALELDDSALYLCASSWGMLTDTQYFGPGTRLTVL.

This clone was picked up a small number of times. The chain has TRBV7-9 and TRBJ1-1; the D gene is possibly TRBD1 (6 bases). V shed 4 bases and J shed 5 bases, with 11 bases lying between them. Germline assignment: CDR1 SEHNR and CDR2 FQNEAQ (reference sequence). The CDR3 is 13 residues long. Written as DNA, the CDR3 is TGTGCCAGCAGCTACAGGGCTGGGACTGAAGCTTTCTTT. Translation gives CASSYRAGTEAFF.

This clone was recorded only once. This CDR3 is CASSATSLYTGELFF. For the CDR3, the DNA is TGTGCCAGCAGTGCTACTAGCCTGTACACCGGGGAGCTGTTTTTT. The genes are TRBV6-1 and TRBJ2-2; a possible D gene is TRBD2 (6 bases). Germline V lookup: CDR1 MNHNS, CDR2 SASEGT. CDR3 size: 15 residues. Trimming stripped 4 bases from V and 3 bases from J, with 12 bases between.

This clone was seen only a few times. J is TRBJ1-1 and V is TRBV6-5; D call uncertain. The germline gives CDR1 MNHEY, CDR2 SVGAGI. The V end lost 2 bases, the J end lost 0 bases, and 7 bases lay between the germline ends. The CDR3 consists of 14 residues. The CDR3: CASSYGFLNTEAFF. The CDR3, as DNA: TGTGCCAGCAGTTACGGATTCTTGAACACTGAAGCTTTCTTT.

The chain joins TRBV11-3 to TRBJ2-3; maybe TRBD1 (6 bases). Germline loops: CDR1 SGHNT, CDR2 YENEEA. Trimming took 3 bases from V and 2 from J, leaving 12 bases between them. This CDR3 has 15 residues. The chain's CDR3 is CASSFQTGTTDTQYF. The CDR3 region has the DNA TGTGCCAGCAGCTTCCAGACAGGTACCACAGATACGCAGTATTTT.

The rearrangement uses TRBV4-1 and TRBJ2-1, with TRBD2 matching 7 bases. The V gene end was trimmed by 4 bases and the J gene end by 6 bases; junction bases not matched to a gene: 6. CDR1 is MGHRA, CDR2 YSYEKL, per germline. The CDR3 length is 14 residues. As DNA, the CDR3 is TGCGCCAGCAGCCTTGGACTAGTATCCAATGAGCAGTTCTTC. The encoded protein is CASSLGLVSNEQFF.

The gene calls are TRBV30 and TRBJ2-7; possibly TRBD2 for D (6 bases). The germline V and J ends were trimmed by 3 bases and 3 bases, with 12 bases remaining between them. The CDR3 is made up of 13 amino acids. Germline V CDR1 and CDR2: GTSNPN, SVGIG (reference sequence). The CDR3 coding sequence is TGTGCCTGGAGCCCCGGGACTTTCTACGAGCAGTACTTC. Its protein is CAWSPGTFYEQYF.

The rearrangement joins TRBV19 to TRBJ2-7; TRBD1 matches 10 bases. V lost 5 bases to trimming and J lost 5 bases; unmatched junction nucleotides: 12. Looked up from germline, CDR1 is LNHDA and CDR2 is SQIVND (reference sequence). The CDR3 contains 16 residues. The DNA of the CDR3 is TGTGCCAGTAGTCATCGTCCGGGACAGGGGCGGCACGAGCAGTACTTC. Residues: CASSHRPGQGRHEQYF.

This rearrangement joins TRBV30 to TRBJ1-6, with D perhaps matching TRBD1 (6 bases). V was pared by 0 bases and J by 1 base, with 19 bases between. The CDR3 sequence is 19 residues long. The germline CDR1 and CDR2 sequences are GTSNPN and SVGIG (reference sequence). The CDR3 bases are TGTGCCTGGAGTGTACAGGGAACCATTTTAGGGTCCTATAATTCACCCCTCCACTTT. Its translation: CAWSVQGTILGSYNSPLHF.

This clone was counted a single time. This sequence joins TRBV2 and TRBJ1-5; no clear D gene. Germline V gene lookup returns CDR1 SNHLY and CDR2 FYNNEI. This CDR3 region has 14 residues. V shed 5 bases and J shed 2 bases, with 10 bases lying between them. CDR3 in amino acids: CASSSVGGNQPQHF. In DNA, the CDR3 is TGTGCCAGCAGTTCCGTCGGCGGCAATCAGCCCCAGCATTTT.

The genes are TRBV18 and TRBJ2-7; 9 bases fit TRBD1. The V and J ends lost 0 bases and 6 bases, in that order; junction bases with no gene match: 6. Germline values: CDR1 KGHSH, CDR2 LQKENI. The CDR3 covers 15 residues. CDR3 in amino acids: CASSPPRTGVTEQYF. The CDR3 DNA follows: TGTGCCAGCTCACCACCCCGGACAGGGGTTACCGAGCAGTACTTC.

This chain joins TRBV19 and TRBJ2-7; D may be TRBD1 (6 bases). CDR3 length equals 12 residues. Germline CDR1 reads LNHDA; CDR2 reads SQIVND (reference sequence). V was cut by 9 bases and J by 2 bases, with 11 bases left in between. The chain's CDR3 is CASEGETYEQYF. For the CDR3, the DNA is TGTGCCAGCGAGGGGGAGACCTACGAGCAGTACTTC.

V usage is TRBV5-8 and J usage is TRBJ2-1, with no clear D. CDR3 length equals 13 residues. The germline V gene encodes CDR1 SGHTS and CDR2 YDEGEE. V gave up 3 bases and J gave up 10 bases, with 14 bases separating them. In nucleotides, the CDR3 is TGTGCCAGCAGCTACGACCGTTCACGGGAGCAGTTCTTC. Translated, it gives CASSYDRSREQFF.

In this sample, this clone turned up a few times. This chain joins TRBV6-5 and TRBJ2-7, with a possible D match to TRBD2 (6 bases). Per germline, CDR1 MNHEY and CDR2 SVGAGI. This CDR3 is 13 amino acids long. V lost 1 base and J lost 4, with 8 bases in between. CDR3 in amino acids: CASSYYGSYEQYF. The CDR3 DNA reads as TGTGCCAGCAGTTACTACGGGAGTTACGAGCAGTACTTC.